The rows below give T cell receptor beta chains drawn from one sample of a study of cytomegalovirus exposure and HLA in healthy donors. Assay: immunoSEQ multiplex PCR; the TCRdb copy retains only in-frame clones and omits some. The sample shows roughly 230,000 clones, around nine tenths of them seen only once. Sequencing was carried out using PBMCs. Every receptor here comes from a girl aged 2-10 years in good health and CMV-seronegative. Both conserved end residues are part of each CDR3. D genes are given only for firm matches.

j_gene	v_gene	d_gene	CDR3aa
TRBJ2-3	TRBV6-1	NA	CASSERSGHGADTQYF
TRBJ1-6	TRBV27	TRBD1	CASSLRQGNSPLHF
TRBJ2-4	TRBV7-9	TRBD1	CASSLADRKNIQYF
TRBJ2-7	TRBV5-1	TRBD2	CASSLVGTIPGDEQYF
TRBJ1-1	TRBV27	TRBD1	CASRKTQGAEAFF
TRBJ2-5	TRBV27	TRBD2	CASSLWASGRAAMETQYF
TRBJ1-2	TRBV10-3	TRBD1	CAISESDRGYGYTF
TRBJ2-7	TRBV1	NA	CTSSQYTSGRSYEQYF
TRBJ2-3	TRBV5-1	TRBD1	CASSAGQGITDTQYF
TRBJ2-1	TRBV5-4	NA	CASSPWAGSSYNEQFF
TRBJ2-1	TRBV19	NA	CASMGGTEQFF
TRBJ2-3	TRBV5-1	NA	CASSPSGQGTDTQYF
TRBJ2-1	TRBV5-1	NA	CASSLGDYQNEQFF
TRBJ2-1	TRBV5-6	TRBD2	CASSAGTSGYNEQFF
TRBJ1-5	TRBV6-6	NA	CASSTFSGSNQPQHF
TRBJ2-1	TRBV5-6	TRBD2	CASSVRSSGSIHEQFF
TRBJ1-5	TRBV12-5	NA	CASGLVQGGTLASKPQHF
TRBJ1-2	TRBV7-9	NA	CASSPRWGGFFPSEYGYTF
TRBJ2-3	TRBV29-1	NA	CSVVGGGTDTQYF
TRBJ1-3	TRBV30	NA	CAWSGDGAGGNTIYF
TRBJ2-2	TRBV30	TRBD1	CAWTPDRETGELFF
TRBJ1-6	TRBV6-1	NA	CASSERLGVYSPLHF
TRBJ2-5	TRBV2	TRBD2	CASSDQRGRGAQYF
TRBJ2-2	TRBV7-9	NA	CASSLGRRNTGELFF
TRBJ2-3	TRBV19	TRBD2	CASSMLAAPTDTQYF
TRBJ1-5	TRBV6-5	NA	CASSWGRNQPQHF
TRBJ1-2	TRBV30	NA	CAWSVWAGDGYTF
TRBJ2-3	TRBV28	TRBD2	CASRTSGGEDTQYF
TRBJ1-2	TRBV5-6	NA	CASSLDGSLPGGYTF
TRBJ2-1	TRBV18	TRBD2	CASSPGLAGHDEQFF
TRBJ2-5	TRBV7-6	NA	CASSLEGGAVQETQYF
TRBJ2-7	TRBV5-1	TRBD2	CASSLALTSGGTHYEQYF
TRBJ1-4	TRBV4-2	NA	CASSQALDPTRDEKLFF
TRBJ2-7	TRBV7-2	NA	CASSRDWGGEQYF
TRBJ1-5	TRBV29-1	NA	CSARQGNQPQHF
TRBJ1-4	TRBV11-2	NA	CASSLDRGNEKLFF
TRBJ2-1	TRBV27	TRBD2	CASSLTGTSVYNEQFF
TRBJ2-7	TRBV19	NA	CASSPYGADSYEQYF
TRBJ2-1	TRBV6-5	TRBD1	CASSFGTGKNEQFF
TRBJ1-5	TRBV27	NA	CASSLSQGRQPQHF